This T cell receptor beta chain was found in a study of cytomegalovirus exposure and HLA in healthy donors. Overall study findings and caveats: In a later analysis, CMV-associated beta chains were mostly HLA-associated, it appeared. HLA-A and HLA-B allele assignments for most subjects were reportedly predicted accurately using TCR beta sequences. Across HLA loci, a later analysis found differing TCR association rates, with DRB1 most and HLA-C fewest. Published work reported that the classifier diagnosed cytomegalovirus status with high specificity and sensitivity.

PCR primers comprised 60 Vbeta and 13 Jbeta primers. Generated by immunoSEQ multiplex PCR, the TCRdb table keeps only in-frame clones and is missing some. The repertoire holds 150,000 to 200,000 clones, with about three quarters as singletons. Germline V CDR1 and CDR2: MNHEY, SVGAGI. Unmatched junction bases numbered 7, after V lost 5 bases and J lost 5 bases. The CDR3 runs 14 residues. This clone has only a few counts. The antigen remains undetermined. The TCR was taken from a female donor in good health and CMV-seronegative. What was sequenced was PBMCs. The chain couples TRBV6-5 to TRBJ2-7; 9 bases are a match to TRBD2. CDR3 sequence (DNA): TGTGCCAGCAGTGTGCTAGCGGGGAGGCACGAGCAGTACTTC. It is translated as CASSVLAGRHEQYF.